This TCR beta chain stems from a study of shared clonotypes between healthy human individuals. There are 14 residues in the CDR3. Trimming took 1 base from V and 3 from J, leaving 7 bases between them. The germline CDR1 and CDR2 sequences are LGHNT and FRNRAP. Naive CD8 cells lacked CD45RO and underwent positive selection for CCR7, leaving out terminally differentiated effector memory CD45RA+ cells. Profiled with immunoSEQ multiplex PCR; TCRdb holds only in-frame clones, not every one. The repertoire has about 590,000 clones, roughly 95% of them found once; the top ten carry 0.11%. This receptor was taken from a woman aged 25 to 39 in good health. The rearrangement joins TRBV12-5 to TRBJ2-1; D might be TRBD1 (6 bases). Sequenced: naive CD8+ T cells sorted from blood. The CDR3 coding sequence is TGTGCTAGTGGTTTGGACAGGGACTACAATGAGCAGTTCTTC. This gives the protein CASGLDRDYNEQFF.